This T cell receptor beta chain was sequenced for a study of blood T cell repertoires in COVID-19. Across the whole study: Sources were T cells, B-cell-depleted T cells, or PBMCs; the material itself was cDNA or gDNA.

Authors' data handling: It was from reference gene primer amplification that nucleated cell counts were estimated. Assay used: immunoSEQ multiplex PCR; TCRdb lists only in-frame clones, some missing. The V and J calls and clone size come from that table; D and trimming were worked out from the DNA. The sample includes over 90,000 clones, around 90% seen only once; the top ten take 3% to 4%. CDR3 length: 14 residues. In germline, CDR1 is MDHEN, CDR2 SYDVKM. Deletions cut 5 bases from V and 6 bases from J, with 11 bases between. The sample holds one count of this clone. This rearrangement joins TRBV28 to TRBJ1-6; tentatively, D is TRBD1 (6 bases). The clonotype originates from a woman in her seventies with acute or convalescent COVID-19. Sequencing was done on a sample of peripheral blood. Written as DNA, the CDR3 is TGTGCCAGCAGTCTAGTCAGGGGTAATTCACCCCTCCACTTT. It yields the protein CASSLVRGNSPLHF.